This T cell receptor beta chain derives from a study of neurological immune-mediated disorders. General study points: The absence of shared CDR3 amino acid sequences among expanded clones across subjects suggests private repertoires in all groups. HTLV-1-associated myelopathy had the most TCR clonal expansion, and multiple sclerosis had the least, less than healthy controls.

With respect to this clonotype: Its cognate antigen is unknown.

The CDR3 runs to 14 residues. J gave up 3 bases and V 5 bases, and 6 bases lay outside the gene matches. Germline V gene lookup returns CDR1 MDHEN and CDR2 SYDVKM. Synthesis of cDNA was performed by 5'RACE using 10-nucleotide random UMIs. Sequencing runs each generated in excess of 180 million TCR-beta sequences derived from 15-18 subjects. Via MiXCR, TCRdb re-called the 5' RACE reads, giving one row per CDR3 protein. The sample shows about 71,000 distinct CDR3 sequences, around 9.6% of them seen only once. The time point here: longitudinal time-point 1 (baseline). Input material: PBMCs. This chain uses TRBV28 with TRBJ2-7; TRBD1 matches 8 bases. The TCR sequence derives from a man under 40 in good health. The CDR3 bases are TGTGCCAGCAGTGAAACAGGGGGAATCTACGAGCAGTACTTC. It yields the protein CASSETGGIYEQYF.